These 25 T cell receptor beta chains were all obtained from the same sample, sequenced in a study of blood T cells in healthy people across ages. The second PCR ran roughly 6 to 12 cycles with a sample-barcoded 5' primer and J-beta primers. TCRdb re-analysed the 5' RACE reads in MiXCR, keeping a single row per CDR3 protein. The table has around 800,000 distinct CDR3 sequences, about 45% seen once. Sequences were obtained from blood. All receptors derive from a man aged 80 or over in good health.

DNA of the CDR3: TGCAGCGCCGCGCGCCTAGCGGGAGGCAGCTCCTACAATGAGCAGTTCTTC. It yields the protein CSAARLAGGSSYNEQFF. The rearrangement uses TRBV29-1 and TRBJ2-1; TRBD2 agrees at 11 bases. The CDR3 is 17 residues long. CDR1 is SQVTM, CDR2 ANQGSEA, per germline. The junction had 11 bases not matched to a gene; V was cut back by 7 bases and J by 0 bases.

This clonotype was detected a few times. The rearrangement links TRBV4-1 to TRBJ2-1; a possible D gene is TRBD1 (5 bases). Trimming took 4 bases from V and 2 from J, leaving 15 bases between them. This CDR3 spans 16 amino acids. Germline V CDR1 and CDR2: MGHRA, YSYEKL. CDR3 sequence (DNA): TGCGCCAGCAGCCGTCATGACAGTGGGGCCTACAATGAGCAGTTCTTC. Translated, it gives CASSRHDSGAYNEQFF.

V usage is TRBV5-6 and J usage is TRBJ2-1, with a possible D match to TRBD1 (5 bases). The CDR3 sequence is 15 residues long. Germline loops: CDR1 SGHDT, CDR2 YYEEEE. V was shortened by 4 bases and J by 5 bases, with 16 bases between the two germline ends. The CDR3 bases are TGTGCCAGCAGCGCGACAGAAGCTCGAAACAATGAGCAGTTCTTC. It specifies CASSATEARNNEQFF.

This chain joins TRBV2 and TRBJ1-5, with D perhaps matching TRBD1 (5 bases). Trimming pared 6 bases from V and 3 bases from J, leaving 18 bases between. The germline CDR1 and CDR2 sequences are SNHLY and FYNNEI. This CDR3 spans 16 amino acids. DNA of the CDR3: TGTGCCAGCAGGGGGGGGTCTAATTGGAACAATCAGCCCCAGCATTTT. It translates to CASRGGSNWNNQPQHF.

This clonotype came up a few times. The V gene is TRBV20-1, the J gene TRBJ2-7; 13 nucleotides agree with TRBD2. Germline trimming cut 3 bases from V and 6 bases from J; bases unmatched to any gene: 11. Germline lookup yields CDR1 DFQATT and CDR2 SNEGSKA (reference sequence). CDR3 length: 16 residues. The CDR3 coding sequence is TGCAGTGCTAGGGGGGGACTAGCGGGAAGTCCAGGCGAGCAGTACTTC. Translating gives CSARGGLAGSPGEQYF.

The rearrangement uses TRBV9 and TRBJ2-3; 7 bases fit TRBD2. V lost 2 bases, J lost 3 bases, and 6 bases stayed unmatched. Germline lookup yields CDR1 SGDLS and CDR2 YYNGEE. This CDR3 contains 15 residues. CDR3 nucleotides: TGTGCCAGCAGCGTGGGGGGAGGGGATACAGATACGCAGTATTTT. This codes for CASSVGGGDTDTQYF.

This clonotype was detected many times. The V gene is TRBV5-1, the J gene TRBJ2-1; the match to TRBD2 covers 11 bases. Germline-derived CDR1 and CDR2 are SGHRS and YFSETQ. The trim removed 8 bases at V and 4 bases at J, leaving 11 bases unmatched. This CDR3 has 16 residues. Here the CDR3 DNA reads TGCGCCAGTCGGGGCACTAGCGGGAGTTCGTACAATGAGCAGTTCTTC. Amino acid sequence: CASRGTSGSSYNEQFF.

The sample holds a few counts of this clonotype. Being one base from a much bigger clone, this may be a read error. J is TRBJ2-1 and V is TRBV5-1; TRBD1 or TRBD2 may be the D gene (5 bases each). The germline gives CDR1 SGHRS, CDR2 YFSETQ. Trimming cost V 4 bases and J 5 bases, with 13 bases left between them. The CDR3 covers 14 residues. The CDR3 nucleotides read TGCGCCAGCAGCGTGGAGGCAGGGAACAATGAGCAGTTCTTC. Protein sequence: CASSVEAGNNEQFF.

V and J are TRBV29-1 and TRBJ2-3; 8 nucleotides line up with TRBD2. The CDR3 length is 16 residues. Trimming took 8 bases from V and 4 from J; bases not matched to a gene: 17. The germline CDR1 and CDR2 sequences are SQVTM and ANQGSEA. The CDR3 is CSPGREGLLPADTQYF. Here the CDR3 DNA reads TGCAGCCCCGGGAGGGAAGGCCTACTGCCCGCAGATACGCAGTATTTT.

The V call is TRBV4-2, the J call TRBJ2-7; a possible D gene is TRBD2 (5 bases). There are 14 residues in the CDR3. Trimming stripped 4 bases from V and 2 bases from J, with 12 bases between. Germline V gene data show CDR1 as LGHNA and CDR2 as YNFKEQ. This chain's CDR3 is CASSRGLVPYEQYF. The CDR3 nucleotides are TGTGCCAGCAGCCGCGGACTGGTCCCCTACGAGCAGTACTTC.

This clonotype was observed a handful of times. The genes are TRBV15 and TRBJ2-1; D might be TRBD1 or TRBD2, each matching 5 bases. The V gene's germline CDR1 is LNHNV and CDR2 YYDKDF (reference sequence). Trimming stripped 0 bases from V and 7 bases from J, with 16 bases between. This CDR3 spans 16 amino acids. CDR3 in DNA: TGTGCCACCAGCAGAGATCAGAGGGGCGCCTGGAATGAGCAGTTCTTC. This encodes CATSRDQRGAWNEQFF.

This clonotype has only a few counts. The chain combines TRBV4-3 with TRBJ2-7; D gene uncertain. Germline assignment: CDR1 LGHNA and CDR2 YSLEER. The CDR3 is made up of 14 amino acids. V dropped 1 base and J dropped 0 bases, with 7 bases sitting between them. The CDR3 protein is CASSQASSSYEQYF. The CDR3 coding sequence is TGCGCCAGCAGCCAAGCGTCCAGCTCCTACGAGCAGTACTTC.

This chain connects TRBV4-2 to TRBJ1-2, with 8 bases identical to TRBD1. CDR1 is LGHNA and CDR2 is YNFKEQ in the germline V gene. With 0 bases clipped from V and 6 bases from J, the junction kept 9 bases outside the gene matches. The CDR3 extends over 16 amino acids. Here the CDR3 DNA reads TGTGCCAGCAGCCAAGATTTATCGACAGGGGCCGATGGCTACACCTTC. Translated: CASSQDLSTGADGYTF.

CDR3 coding DNA: TGCAGTGCTAGAAGCGACAGGGATGGAGAGACCCAGTTCTTC. Protein product: CSARSDRDGETQFF. J is TRBJ2-1 and V is TRBV20-1; TRBD1 matches at 7 bases. V shed 2 bases, J shed 13 bases, and the junction held 14 bases outside the gene matches. CDR3 length: 14 residues. Germline V gene lookup returns CDR1 DFQATT and CDR2 SNEGSKA (reference sequence).

The rearrangement joins TRBV30 to TRBJ1-2; no firm D call. The germline gives CDR1 GTSNPN, CDR2 SVGIG (reference sequence). V shed 4 bases and J shed 3 bases, with 12 bases lying between them. The CDR3 sequence is 13 residues long. CDR3 nucleotides: TGTGCCTGGAAAAGGGAGGTGTACTATGGCTACACCTTC. Encoded protein: CAWKREVYYGYTF.

This clonotype came up a few times. This chain joins TRBV20-1 and TRBJ2-5; maybe TRBD1 (6 bases). The germline CDR1 and CDR2 sequences are DFQATT and SNEGSKA (reference sequence). Deletions cut 3 bases from V and 1 base from J, with 9 bases between. CDR3 size: 13 residues. The CDR3 spells CSASLDSQETQYF. In DNA, the CDR3 is TGCAGTGCTAGTCTGGACAGCCAAGAGACCCAGTACTTC.

The chain is built from TRBV28 and TRBJ2-4, with 9 bases matching TRBD2. Matching the DNA end better, TRBJ2-7 makes the J call doubtful. The CDR3 loop spans 14 amino acids. Germline assignment: CDR1 MDHEN and CDR2 SYDVKM. Here the CDR3 reads CASRDSSGNDEQYF. DNA of the CDR3: TGTGCCAGCAGAGACTCTAGCGGGAATGACGAGCAGTACTTC.

The genes are TRBV20-1 and TRBJ2-3, with 9 bases matching TRBD2. The CDR3 runs 18 residues. Germline CDR1 is DFQATT and CDR2 is SNEGSKA (reference sequence). The J segment lost 2 bases and the V segment lost 5 bases, leaving 17 bases of the junction unmatched. In nucleotides, the CDR3 is TGCAGTGCTTGGGCCGCTAGCGGGAATATTTTAATCACAGATACGCAGTATTTT. Amino acid sequence: CSAWAASGNILITDTQYF.

In regard to this clonotype: At one of its ends the junction is not consistent with the germline gene, which may arise from a read error. The CDR3 is CSGEKGDTQYF. The CDR3 bases are TGCAGCGGTGAAAAGGGAGATACGCAGTATTTT. The chain links TRBV29-1 to TRBJ2-3, with D hard to call. Germline-derived CDR1 and CDR2 are SQVTM and ANQGSEA. This CDR3 comprises 11 residues.

This clonotype was seen a few times. This sequence joins TRBV7-2 and TRBJ1-4; tentative D call: TRBD1 (5 bases). The V end lost 5 bases, the J end lost 1 base, and 20 bases lay between the germline ends. CDR3 length: 18 amino acids. From germline, CDR1 is SGHTA and CDR2 FQGNSA. The DNA for the CDR3 is TGTGCCAGCAGCCCACAGAGGGGTCAGCCGCTAACTAATGAAAAACTGTTTTTT. Its translation is CASSPQRGQPLTNEKLFF.

This clonotype was detected a few times. The CDR3 bases are TGTGCCTGCGACAGGGGGTTAGTCCCCTACGAGCAGTACTTC. Translation: CACDRGLVPYEQYF. The chain combines TRBV30 with TRBJ2-7; the match to TRBD1 covers 9 bases. Per germline, CDR1 GTSNPN and CDR2 SVGIG (reference sequence). The CDR3 is 14 residues long. V shed 6 bases and J 2 bases; nucleotides not matched to a gene: 8.

This clonotype was counted many times. The chain recombines TRBV7-2 with TRBJ2-1, with D possibly being TRBD2 (7 bases). The CDR3 runs to 17 residues. The germline V gene has CDR1 SGHTA and CDR2 FQGNSA. With 5 bases removed from V and 0 bases from J, the gap between germline ends came to 17 bases. Written as DNA, the CDR3 is TGTGCCAGCAGCGGGAGGGGGGCACGCTTCTCCTACAATGAGCAGTTCTTC. Residues: CASSGRGARFSYNEQFF.

For this clonotype: The junction shows a germline mismatch at one end, possibly a read error. This chain joins TRBV20-1 and TRBJ1-6; TRBD1 aligns across 7 bases. CDR1 and CDR2 from the germline V gene are DFQATT and SNEGSKA (reference sequence). This CDR3 has 15 residues. The CDR3 spells CSARETGPYNSPPHF. Written as DNA, the CDR3 is TGCAGTGCTAGGGAGACAGGGCCCTATAATTCACCCCCCCACTTT.

This chain uses TRBV20-1 with TRBJ2-1; 7 positions match TRBD2. V shed 6 bases and J 3 bases; nucleotides not matched to a gene: 8. Germline CDR1 reads DFQATT; CDR2 reads SNEGSKA (reference sequence). The CDR3 loop spans 14 amino acids. CDR3 sequence reads: CSARTSEVYNEQFF. As DNA, the CDR3 is TGCAGTGCGCGTACTAGCGAAGTCTACAATGAGCAGTTCTTC.

This clonotype was detected a few times. This chain links TRBV20-1 with TRBJ2-7; 10 bases line up with TRBD2. V shed 5 bases and J 7 bases; nucleotides not matched to a gene: 11. The CDR3 spans 14 residues. CDR1 is DFQATT and CDR2 is SNEGSKA in the germline V gene (reference sequence). CDR3 sequence: CSAEVLAGENEQYF. The CDR3 DNA follows: TGCAGTGCTGAGGTCCTAGCGGGAGAGAATGAGCAGTACTTC.